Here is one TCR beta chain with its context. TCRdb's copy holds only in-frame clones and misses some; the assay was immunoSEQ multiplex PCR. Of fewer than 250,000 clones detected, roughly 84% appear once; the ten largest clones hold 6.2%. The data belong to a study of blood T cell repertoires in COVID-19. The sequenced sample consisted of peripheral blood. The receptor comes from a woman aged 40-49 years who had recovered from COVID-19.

The CDR3 region has the DNA TGTGCCAGCAGCCCGGACAGGGTGGGTTCAGATACGCAGTATTTT. Its protein is CASSPDRVGSDTQYF. This chain connects TRBV27 to TRBJ2-3, with 8 positions matching TRBD1. Germline V gene sequence: CDR1 MNHEY, CDR2 SMNVEV (reference sequence). After removal of 6 bases from V and 4 bases from J, the junction contained 9 bases not matched to a gene. CDR3 size: 15 residues.